Included here is one TCR beta chain sequence, with context. This sample stems from a study of blood T cell repertoires in COVID-19. Whole-study context: Material from acute and convalescent COVID-19 was sourced from the United States, Italy and Spain. PBMCs, B-cell-depleted T cells, or T cells were the source of the cDNA or gDNA that made up the material.

Germline CDR1 and CDR2: LGHNA and YSLEER. The CDR3 has 15 amino acids. Germline trimming cut 0 bases from V and 6 bases from J; bases unmatched to any gene: 5. In the study's own analysis: Cell counts per sample came from amplifying reference gene primers. Sequenced by immunoSEQ multiplex PCR; TCRdb stores in-frame clones only, minus some. V, J and clone size are those of that table, while D and trimming were read from the DNA. The table has several thousand clones, approximately 90% seen once. The TCR was taken from a human donor in a cohort sampled during active COVID-19. Sequenced material: peripheral blood. This chain links TRBV4-3 with TRBJ2-1; 7 positions match TRBD1. The CDR3 DNA sequence: TGCGCCAGCAGCCAAGATAGCAGGGACAGCAATGAGCAGTTCTTC. Protein product: CASSQDSRDSNEQFF.